These 14 T cell receptor beta chains were sequenced from one sample in a study of cytomegalovirus exposure and HLA in healthy donors. The PCR made use of 60 Vbeta and 13 Jbeta primers. Method: immunoSEQ multiplex PCR; TCRdb's copy keeps in-frame clones and lacks some. Of some 120,000 clones in the sample, approximately 80% were seen once. The sequencing sample was made of PBMCs. These TCRs come from a woman younger than 35 in good health and CMV-seronegative.

The chain joins TRBV27 to TRBJ1-2, with 9 bases identical to TRBD1. Trimming removed 5 bases from V and 4 bases from J; junction bases left unmatched: 8. Germline CDR1 reads MNHEY; CDR2 reads SMNVEV (reference sequence). This CDR3 contains 15 residues. The CDR3 coding sequence is TGTGCCAGCAGTCGGGACAGGGAGAACTTCTATGGCTACACCTTC. Translation: CASSRDRENFYGYTF.

The V call is TRBV29-1, the J call TRBJ2-7; D perhaps matches TRBD1 (5 bases). The CDR3 covers 13 residues. V was shortened by 6 bases and J by 5 bases, with 17 bases between the two germline ends. Germline loops: CDR1 SQVTM, CDR2 ANQGSEA. CDR3 region: CSVGEVGLDEQYF. As DNA, the CDR3 is TGCAGCGTCGGTGAGGTGGGGCTGGACGAGCAGTACTTC.

This rearrangement joins TRBV7-8 to TRBJ2-7; 9 positions match TRBD1. The CDR3 spans 14 residues. Germline V gene sequence: CDR1 SGHVS, CDR2 FQNEAQ. V was clipped by 8 bases and J by 6 bases; unmatched bases: 11. The CDR3 coding sequence is TGTGCCAGCCGCTCCCGGGACAGGGTATTCGAGCAGTACTTC. This codes for CASRSRDRVFEQYF.

The chain employs TRBV2 and TRBJ2-2; 8 bases line up with TRBD1. Germline CDR1 and CDR2: SNHLY and FYNNEI. V lost 2 bases, J lost 6 bases, and 8 bases stayed unmatched. The CDR3 runs to 16 residues. CDR3 region: CASSEQGAAAAGELFF. CDR3 nucleotides: TGTGCCAGCAGTGAACAGGGGGCCGCCGCGGCCGGGGAGCTGTTTTTT.

This chain connects TRBV29-1 to TRBJ2-1; unclear D gene. V was trimmed by 4 bases and J by 0 bases, leaving 7 bases between them. Germline CDR1 SQVTM, CDR2 ANQGSEA. CDR3 size: 13 residues. The CDR3 bases are TGCAGCGTTGTCCACATCTCCTACAATGAGCAGTTCTTC. It encodes CSVVHISYNEQFF.

The chain combines TRBV27 with TRBJ1-5; 10 bases are a match to TRBD1. Germline lookup yields CDR1 MNHEY and CDR2 SMNVEV (reference sequence). This CDR3 contains 15 residues. V was clipped by 3 bases and J by 2 bases; unmatched bases: 1. CDR3 DNA: TGTGCCAGCAGTTTGGGGACAGGGGGCAATCAGCCCCAGCATTTT. The encoded protein is CASSLGTGGNQPQHF.

The chain couples TRBV9 to TRBJ2-3; a possible D gene is TRBD2 (5 bases). V was cut by 3 bases and J by 5 bases, with 13 bases left in between. This CDR3 has 14 amino acids. CDR1 and CDR2 (germline): SGDLS, YYNGEE. CDR3 sequence reads: CASSGRPREDTQYF. Here the CDR3 DNA reads TGTGCCAGCAGCGGGAGGCCCCGTGAAGATACGCAGTATTTT. Using reference TRBV9 and TRBJ2-3 for the parts outside the CDR3, the full variable domain is DSGVTQTPKHLITATGQRVTLRCSPRSGDLSVYWYQQSLDQGLQFLIQYYNGEERAKGNILERFSAQQFPDLHSELNLSSLELGDSALYFCASSGRPREDTQYFGPGTRLTVL.

The chain recombines TRBV6-1 with TRBJ2-7; TRBD2 matches at 9 bases. Trimming removed 1 base from V and 2 bases from J; junction bases left unmatched: 3. Germline lookup yields CDR1 MNHNS and CDR2 SASEGT. This CDR3 spans 15 amino acids. In DNA, the CDR3 is TGTGCCAGCAGTGAAGGGGTAGCGGGGGCCTACGAGCAGTACTTC. Its translation is CASSEGVAGAYEQYF.

The table lists this clone with a count of one. The chain links TRBV25-1 to TRBJ1-1, with a tentative D call TRBD1 (5 bases). Germline CDR1 MGHDK, CDR2 SYGVNS. The CDR3 is 15 residues long. V lost 6 bases to trimming and J lost 1 base, with 15 bases between them. The CDR3 is CASRDPGVGNTEAFF. The CDR3 nucleotides read TGTGCCAGCAGAGACCCGGGGGTAGGGAACACTGAAGCTTTCTTT. Drawing the rest from reference TRBV25-1 and TRBJ1-1, the complete variable domain is EADIYQTPRYLVIGTGKKITLECSQTMGHDKMYWYQQDPGMELHLIHYSYGVNSTEKGDLSSESTVSRIRTEHFPLTLESARPSHTSQYLCASRDPGVGNTEAFFGQGTRLTVV.

The chain employs TRBV9 and TRBJ2-7; TRBD2 might be the D (6 bases). There are 15 residues in the CDR3. V dropped 0 bases and J dropped 2 bases, with 12 bases sitting between them. CDR1 SGDLS and CDR2 YYNGEE come from the germline V gene. Written as DNA, the CDR3 is TGTGCCAGCAGCGTAGATAGCGGTTTCACCTACGAGCAGTACTTC. Amino acids: CASSVDSGFTYEQYF.

The chain combines TRBV7-3 with TRBJ2-3; 7 bases are shared with TRBD1. The V gene end was trimmed by 5 bases and the J gene end by 7 bases; junction bases not matched to a gene: 12. This CDR3 has 15 amino acids. Germline CDR1 SGHTA, CDR2 FQGTGA. The CDR3 is CASSPGTVRSNTQYF. Written as DNA, the CDR3 is TGTGCCAGCAGCCCCGGGACAGTGCGATCGAATACGCAGTATTTT.

This clone has a handful of counts. The chain couples TRBV15 to TRBJ1-2; possibly TRBD1 for D (5 bases). Looked up from germline, CDR1 is LNHNV and CDR2 is YYDKDF (reference sequence). CDR3 length: 15 residues. V lost 4 bases and J 8 bases, leaving 20 bases between the germline ends. DNA of the CDR3: TGTGCCACCAGCATGCGCGGGGCCAGGGTAGGCGGCTACACCTTC. Protein: CATSMRGARVGGYTF.

This clone was found once. The chain is built from TRBV6-5 and TRBJ1-4, with D possibly being TRBD1 (6 bases). The length of the CDR3 is 13 residues. CDR1 and CDR2 (germline): MNHEY, SVGAGI. V was clipped by 6 bases and J by 4 bases, with 9 bases between them. The CDR3 loop reads CASSGQINEKLFF. DNA of the CDR3: TGTGCCAGCAGCGGACAGATTAATGAAAAACTGTTTTTT.

The CDR3 here is CAWSIFRAEAFF. The CDR3 DNA reads TGTGCCTGGAGTATATTCCGGGCTGAAGCTTTCTTT. The V call is TRBV30, the J call TRBJ1-1; D unclear. The ends were cut back, 2 bases at V and 6 bases at J, with 10 bases in the middle. This CDR3 has 12 residues. CDR1 and CDR2 (germline): GTSNPN, SVGIG (reference sequence).